These T cell receptor beta chains were read from a single sample in a study of blood T cell repertoires in COVID-19. Profiling relied on immunoSEQ multiplex PCR, and the TCRdb table lists in-frame clones only, not all of them. In the table there are some 87,000 clones, around 90% of which are singletons. Sequenced: peripheral blood. These receptors originate from a woman in her 70s with acute or convalescent COVID-19. Both conserved end residues are trimmed from each CDR3. Fields, in order: V gene, CDR3 protein.

TRBV25-1 | ASSFSDTQY
TRBV24-1 | ATSDPRDRTYEQY
TRBV7-2 | ASSPGQGRPGANVLT
TRBV6-6 | ASSSTGRNGYT
TRBV15 | ATSRGGKWTGVSQPQH
TRBV5-1 | ASSLERGAGNTIY
TRBV28 | ASSDPWAKRTQY
TRBV6-1 | ASSDTGMNTEAF
TRBV6-5 | ASSYEGGLAHEQF
TRBV27 | ASSPQGMGGYT
TRBV5-5 | ASSIQGATNEKLF
TRBV4-2 | ASSLRLAGDTGELF
TRBV28 | ASSLYGQGSIYMNTEAF
TRBV5-4 | ASSLARDTQY
TRBV20-1 | SARPKETQY
TRBV19 | ASSTHRGAQH
TRBV28 | ASSTHQPQH
TRBV6-5 | ASSYQWGTGDEKLF
TRBV4-1 | ASSQAGLADQETQY
TRBV7-2 | ASSSRDRGYDEQF
TRBV6-1 | ASSELRGIGTEAF
TRBV7-9 | ATGRAGANTGELF
TRBV4-2 | ASSQVNRQTEAF
TRBV18 | ASSPTGGNTGELF
TRBV6-5 | ASRSPGGITEAF
TRBV28 | ASSSGTGVYNSPLH
TRBV5-6 | ASSWTGVWVNEQF
TRBV7-9 | ASSWDTGNTEAF
TRBV6-5 | ASRRTDWRTEAF
TRBV19 | ASRIGQGDNEKLF
TRBV4-1 | ASSQFTILYGYT
TRBV7-9 | ASSPPGGRTDTQY
TRBV6-5 | ASRGRNTEAF
TRBV7-9 | ASSYDRGLMNTEAF
TRBV19 | ATRAGGGTSQPQH
TRBV21-1 | ASSKAIGRVQRNTEAF
TRBV4-1 | ASSQTSTDTQY
TRBV28 | ASSFTGGRYGYT
TRBV20-1 | SASQAGSYGYT
TRBV19 | ASSMDGRAREQF
TRBV6-2/TRBV6-3 | ASSPGARGILSGYT
TRBV7-8 | ASSFRVNTEAF
TRBV24-1 | ATSAVGQGPSGNTIY
TRBV28 | ASSYSGQGYEQY
TRBV27 | ASSSHTTNYGYT
TRBV30 | AWSVSPSGGYT
TRBV5-1 | ASNPGTAITPLH
TRBV27 | ASSLSGQGEKLF
TRBV5-6 | ASSLLQGITGELF
TRBV5-1 | ASSLSGGLSYNEQF
TRBV5-1 | ASSLGESEQY
TRBV3-1/TRBV3-2 | ASSPGPGYGYT
TRBV7-9 | ASSLTSGGRDTQY
TRBV28 | ASSPDSRSYNSPLH